This passage covers 4 T cell receptor beta chains from one sample sequenced in a study of cytomegalovirus exposure and HLA in healthy donors. This table comes from immunoSEQ multiplex PCR, and its TCRdb copy is limited to in-frame clones, with some not included. The sample has 59,000 or so clones, 89% seen once. Specimen: PBMCs. These receptors all come from a woman in her late teens or twenties in good health and CMV-seronegative.

This chain connects TRBV19 to TRBJ2-7, with a possible D match to TRBD2 (5 bases). Trimming removed 3 bases at V and 3 bases at J, with 15 bases between. The CDR3 contains 15 residues. CDR1 is LNHDA, CDR2 SQIVND, per germline (reference sequence). CDR3 in DNA: TGTGCCAGTAGTATGGTCAATCAGAGGGTCTACGAGCAGTACTTC. Its translation: CASSMVNQRVYEQYF.

The chain employs TRBV18 and TRBJ1-4, with a tentative D call TRBD1 (6 bases). The CDR3 extends over 14 amino acids. The germline CDR1 and CDR2 sequences are KGHSH and LQKENI. Trimming stripped 1 base from V and 5 bases from J, with 8 bases between. CDR3 residues: CASSPQQGNEKLFF. The CDR3 DNA reads TGTGCCAGCTCACCACAGCAGGGGAATGAAAAACTGTTTTTT.

V usage is TRBV12-5 and J usage is TRBJ2-3, with no clear D. The length of the CDR3 is 15 residues. V dropped 1 base and J dropped 0 bases, with 8 bases sitting between them. Per the germline V gene, CDR1 is LGHNT and CDR2 is FRNRAP. CDR3: CASGLGASSTDTQYF. CDR3 in DNA: TGTGCTAGTGGTTTGGGGGCTTCTAGCACAGATACGCAGTATTTT.

The gene calls are TRBV15 and TRBJ1-3, with TRBD1 as a possible D gene (5 bases). CDR3 length: 16 residues. Germline CDR1 and CDR2: LNHNV and YYDKDF (reference sequence). V lost 1 base and J 2 bases, leaving 12 bases between the germline ends. The CDR3 DNA follows: TGTGCCACCAGCAGAGGAACGGGGGACCCTGGAAACACCATATATTTT. Protein sequence: CATSRGTGDPGNTIYF.